The clone carrying this T cell receptor (beta chain) was picked up a small number of times. Its antigen is undetermined. The data belong to a study of beta chain features in type 1 diabetes. CDR1 is SGHNT, CDR2 YYREEE, per germline (reference sequence). CDR3 size: 14 residues. Deletions cut 1 base from V and 2 bases from J, with 8 bases between. All of the isolated RNA was reverse transcribed, so expressed TCRB transcripts were sequenced. Profiling relied on immunoSEQ multiplex PCR, and the TCRdb table lists in-frame clones only, not all of them. The sample has about 290,000 clones, about 7.8% seen once. Whole-study results and caveats: Within patients, naive, central memory and Treg TCRB repertoires seemed more similar than within healthy donors.

The V gene is TRBV5-4, the J gene TRBJ2-3; D remains unclear. This clonotype was sampled from a woman between 18 and 30 years old in good health. Material for sequencing was central memory CD4+ T cells from blood. The CDR3 bases are TGTGCCAGCAGCTTGCTCGGCCCCACAGATACGCAGTATTTT. Residues: CASSLLGPTDTQYF.